Presented here are 5 T cell receptor beta chains from one specimen sequenced in a study of CD8+ T cells in alopecia areata (dated by TCRdb to 2016 to 2019). The time point label here, explained by the study, means: less than five weeks on oral tofacitinib. The treatment or condition label corresponds to: oral pan-JAK inhibitor, 5-10 mg twice daily. Library generation was performed with the immunoSEQ multiplex PCR assay. RNA was extracted from all samples and reverse transcribed into cDNA, which served as template for TCR sequencing. Sourced from immuneACCESS, this table was stored by TCRdb with only in-frame sequences that have V and J called. A share of the clones is absent; for the studies checked, an unresolved V gene accounts for under half, and the remainder has no known explanation. The sample table lists some 240,000 clones, under 60% of them with a count of one. The ten largest make up roughly 1.5% of the sample.

Here the sequenced sample was CD4+ T cells sorted from blood, taken at week 4, from a patient treated with tofacitinib. The receptors stem from a human donor with alopecia areata.

This clone was counted a single time. The genes are TRBV30 and TRBJ1-2; D remains ambiguous. Germline CDR1 GTSNPN, CDR2 SVGIG (reference sequence). V was cut by 3 bases and J by 4 bases, with 9 bases left in between. CDR3 length: 12 amino acids. CDR3 coding DNA: TGTGCCTGGAGACTATCGGGCTATGGCTACACCTTC. This gives the protein CAWRLSGYGYTF.

In nucleotides, the CDR3 is TGCAGCGCTTACACTACGAACACTGAAGCTTTCTTT. Translating gives CSAYTTNTEAFF. The chain carries TRBV29-1 and TRBJ1-1; D unresolved. Looked up from germline, CDR1 is SQVTM and CDR2 is ANQGSEA. V was clipped by 7 bases and J by 1 base, with 10 bases between them. This CDR3 region has 12 residues.

The gene calls are TRBV29-1 and TRBJ1-1; D remains unclear. Germline lookup yields CDR1 SQVTM and CDR2 ANQGSEA. CDR3 length: 13 residues. V was clipped by 0 bases and J by 1 base, with 6 bases between them. The CDR3, as DNA: TGCAGCGTTGAAGACAACCGGAACACTGAAGCTTTCTTT. Amino acid sequence: CSVEDNRNTEAFF.

The chain employs TRBV19 and TRBJ2-3; D is unclear. The germline V and J ends were trimmed by 10 bases and 2 bases, with 7 bases remaining between them. Per the germline V gene, CDR1 is LNHDA and CDR2 is SQIVND (reference sequence). The length of the CDR3 is 11 residues. The CDR3 region is CAIGNTDTQYF. The CDR3 nucleotides read TGTGCCATTGGGAACACAGATACGCAGTATTTT. Combining the CDR3 with reference TRBV19 and TRBJ2-3 gives the whole variable domain DGGITQSPKYLFRKEGQNVTLSCEQNLNHDAMYWYRQDPGQGLRLIYYSQIVNDFQKGDIAEGYSVSREKKESFPLTVTSAQKNPTAFYLCAIGNTDTQYFGPGTRLTVL.

The chain combines TRBV2 with TRBJ2-3; D gene ambiguous. The ends were cut back, 1 base at V and 5 bases at J, with 7 bases in the middle. This CDR3 region has 13 residues. Germline V gene data show CDR1 as SNHLY and CDR2 as FYNNEI. CDR3 sequence: CASSEDGLDTQYF. CDR3 DNA: TGTGCCAGCAGTGAAGACGGGTTAGATACGCAGTATTTT.